The 20 T cell receptor beta chains below all came from one sample that was sequenced in a study of cytomegalovirus exposure and HLA in healthy donors. PCR amplification relied on 60 Vbeta primers (plus 13 Jbeta primers). Assay used: immunoSEQ multiplex PCR; TCRdb lists only in-frame clones, some missing. This sample yields 100,000 to 150,000 clones, of which roughly 77% are seen a single time; about 1.8% belongs to the top ten. The sample was PBMCs. The receptors stem from a man between 18 and 29 years old in good health and CMV-seronegative.

The V gene is TRBV5-4, the J gene TRBJ2-7; tentatively, D is TRBD1 (6 bases). V lost 0 bases and J 3 bases, leaving 16 bases between the germline ends. Germline V gives CDR1 SGHNT, CDR2 YYREEE (reference sequence). This CDR3 region has 16 residues. CDR3 sequence: CASSLGGLGSDYEQYF. CDR3 DNA sequence: TGTGCCAGCAGCTTGGGGGGGCTAGGATCTGACTACGAGCAGTACTTC.

This clone was observed a few times. The CDR3 sequence is CASSGLSGGATGANVLTF. CDR3 in DNA: TGTGCCAGCAGTGGCCTTAGCGGGGGGGCTACAGGGGCCAACGTCCTGACTTTC. The genes are TRBV2 and TRBJ2-6; TRBD2 matches 11 bases. The CDR3 loop spans 18 amino acids. With 4 bases clipped from V and 4 bases from J, the junction kept 9 bases outside the gene matches. CDR1 is SNHLY and CDR2 is FYNNEI in the germline V gene.

J is TRBJ2-7 and V is TRBV6-5; TRBD1 aligns across 8 bases. The CDR3 is 12 amino acids. Germline values: CDR1 MNHEY, CDR2 SVGAGI. The J segment lost 5 bases and the V segment lost 6 bases, leaving 3 bases of the junction unmatched. The CDR3 coding sequence is TGTGCCAGCAGGGACAGGGTCAACGAGCAGTACTTC. This encodes CASRDRVNEQYF.

CDR3 amino acids: CATSIGGSSYNEQFF. The CDR3 DNA is TGTGCCACCAGCATAGGGGGAAGCTCCTACAATGAGCAGTTCTTC. The chain has TRBV15 and TRBJ2-1; weak D call: TRBD1 (6 bases). The germline CDR1 and CDR2 sequences are LNHNV and YYDKDF (reference sequence). The CDR3 runs to 15 residues. V was cut by 4 bases and J by 0 bases, with 10 bases left in between.

The rearrangement joins TRBV11-2 to TRBJ2-7; a possible D gene is TRBD1 (6 bases). Germline V gives CDR1 SGHAT, CDR2 FQNNGV. The CDR3 consists of 15 residues. Trimming cost V 4 bases and J 0 bases, with 13 bases left between them. The CDR3 coding sequence is TGTGCCAGCAGCTATCCCCGGGACAACTCCTACGAGCAGTACTTC. The encoded protein is CASSYPRDNSYEQYF. The variable domain in full, with the rest retrieved from reference TRBV11-2 and TRBJ2-7, is EAGVAQSPRYKIIEKRQSVAFWCNPISGHATLYWYQQILGQGPKLLIQFQNNGVVDDSQLPKDRFSAERLKGVDSTLKIQPAKLEDSAVYLCASSYPRDNSYEQYFGPGTRLTVT.

This chain links TRBV27 with TRBJ2-5; D call uncertain. This CDR3 is 14 amino acids long. Trimming took 1 base from V and 4 from J, leaving 10 bases between them. The germline gives CDR1 MNHEY, CDR2 SMNVEV (reference sequence). This chain's CDR3 is CASSLLSSPETQYF. CDR3 nucleotides: TGTGCCAGCAGTTTATTGAGTAGCCCAGAGACCCAGTACTTC.

This clone was detected a few times. CDR3 sequence reads: CASSEWRSSEQYF. DNA of the CDR3: TGTGCCAGCAGTGAATGGAGGTCCAGCGAGCAGTACTTC. The chain uses TRBV6-1 and TRBJ2-7; a weak D match, TRBD2 (5 bases). V lost 2 bases and J 6 bases, leaving 11 bases between the germline ends. CDR1 is MNHNS, CDR2 SASEGT, per germline. This CDR3 spans 13 amino acids.

This chain links TRBV11-2 with TRBJ1-4; 9 bases map to TRBD1. V gave up 1 base and J gave up 5 bases; unmatched junction bases: 2. The V gene's germline CDR1 is SGHAT and CDR2 FQNNGV. The CDR3 runs to 15 residues. The CDR3 sequence: CASSLVGTGNEKLFF. The CDR3 DNA reads TGTGCCAGCAGCTTAGTGGGGACAGGGAATGAAAAACTGTTTTTT.

This chain connects TRBV18 to TRBJ2-7; D is uncertain. The length of the CDR3 is 13 residues. The V end lost 2 bases, the J end lost 4 bases, and 9 bases lay between the germline ends. In germline, CDR1 is KGHSH, CDR2 LQKENI. The CDR3: CASSPDARYEQYF. In nucleotides, the CDR3 is TGTGCCAGCTCACCAGACGCCAGGTACGAGCAGTACTTC.

The chain's CDR3 is CASSVQGYTEAFF. The CDR3 nucleotides read TGTGCCAGCAGTGTACAGGGGTACACTGAAGCTTTCTTT. V and J are TRBV27 and TRBJ1-1, with 7 positions matching TRBD1. This CDR3 region has 13 residues. With 5 bases clipped from V and 3 bases from J, the junction kept 3 bases outside the gene matches. Looked up from germline, CDR1 is MNHEY and CDR2 is SMNVEV (reference sequence).

The chain links TRBV19 to TRBJ1-2; TRBD1 agrees at 7 bases. From germline, CDR1 is LNHDA and CDR2 SQIVND (reference sequence). The CDR3 loop spans 14 amino acids. After removal of 7 bases from V and 7 bases from J, the junction contained 12 bases not matched to a gene. The CDR3 DNA sequence: TGTGCCAGTAAGATCCAATGGACAGGAGGTGGCTACACCTTC. It encodes CASKIQWTGGGYTF. Looking up the rest from reference TRBV19 and TRBJ1-2 gives the full variable domain: DGGITQSPKYLFRKEGQNVTLSCEQNLNHDAMYWYRQDPGQGLRLIYYSQIVNDFQKGDIAEGYSVSREKKESFPLTVTSAQKNPTAFYLCASKIQWTGGGYTFGSGTRLTVV.

In this sample, this clone turned up once. This chain joins TRBV5-1 and TRBJ1-1; possible D gene TRBD1, 5 bases. Between the trimmed V and J ends, which lost 5 bases and 0 bases, there was a span of 8 bases. The CDR3 sequence is 13 residues long. Germline V gene data show CDR1 as SGHRS and CDR2 as YFSETQ. CDR3 in amino acids: CASRPTVNTEAFF. The CDR3 DNA reads as TGCGCCAGCAGGCCGACAGTGAACACTGAAGCTTTCTTT.

The chain employs TRBV5-5 and TRBJ1-2, with 7 nucleotides matching TRBD1. This CDR3 region has 15 residues. Per germline, CDR1 SGHKS and CDR2 YYEKEE (reference sequence). The V segment lost 4 bases and the J segment 5 bases; nucleotides outside the gene matches: 11. This chain's CDR3 is CASSPEGQLIYGYTF. CDR3 bases: TGTGCCAGCAGCCCGGAGGGACAGCTGATTTATGGCTACACCTTC.

This chain links TRBV5-1 with TRBJ2-7; 7 bases fit TRBD1. The germline V gene has CDR1 SGHRS and CDR2 YFSETQ. The CDR3 loop spans 14 amino acids. J gave up 5 bases and V 4 bases, and 9 bases lay outside the gene matches. The CDR3 is CASSGTRGSHEQYF. DNA for the CDR3: TGCGCCAGCAGCGGAACCAGGGGGTCCCACGAGCAGTACTTC.

This clone was recorded only once. The J gene is TRBJ1-2, the V gene TRBV5-1; 7 nucleotides align to TRBD1. The germline V gene has CDR1 SGHRS and CDR2 YFSETQ. V lost 2 bases and J lost 6; bases outside the gene matches: 7. CDR3 length equals 14 residues. For the CDR3, the DNA is TGCGCCAGCAGCTTACTACAGGGGCTGAATGGCTACACCTTC. This codes for CASSLLQGLNGYTF. Full variable domain (rest looked up from reference TRBV5-1 and TRBJ1-2): KAGVTQTPRYLIKTRGQQVTLSCSPISGHRSVSWYQQTPGQGLQFLFEYFSETQRNKGNFPGRFSGRQFSNSRSEMNVSTLELGDSALYLCASSLLQGLNGYTFGSGTRLTVV.

The V and J genes are TRBV11-1 and TRBJ1-1; a weak D match, TRBD1 (5 bases). CDR3 size: 13 residues. Germline V gene sequence: CDR1 SGHAT, CDR2 FQDESV (reference sequence). The V end lost 10 bases, the J end lost 0 bases, and 12 bases lay between the germline ends. The CDR3 region has the DNA TGTGCCACCTCGCGCAGGGTGAACACTGAAGCTTTCTTT. Translated: CATSRRVNTEAFF.

The gene calls are TRBV25-1 and TRBJ2-7; D is perhaps TRBD1 (6 bases). Looked up from germline, CDR1 is MGHDK and CDR2 is SYGVNS. V dropped 4 bases and J dropped 3 bases, with 16 bases sitting between them. This CDR3 comprises 15 residues. CDR3 protein: CASSARQARGYEQYF. DNA of the CDR3: TGTGCCAGCAGTGCCAGACAGGCTAGGGGCTACGAGCAGTACTTC.

The V gene is TRBV28, the J gene TRBJ2-7, with 8 bases aligning to TRBD1. The CDR3 loop spans 14 amino acids. The J segment lost 2 bases and the V segment lost 4 bases, leaving 4 bases of the junction unmatched. Germline CDR1 reads MDHEN; CDR2 reads SYDVKM. CDR3 residues: CASSSGQGPYEQYF. CDR3 DNA: TGTGCCAGCAGTTCCGGACAGGGTCCCTACGAGCAGTACTTC. Full variable domain (remainder filled in from reference TRBV28 and TRBJ2-7): DVKVTQSSRYLVKRTGEKVFLECVQDMDHENMFWYRQDPGLGLRLIYFSYDVKMKEKGDIPEGYSVSREKKERFSLILESASTNQTSMYLCASSSGQGPYEQYFGPGTRLTVT.

This clone was recorded a few times. Here the CDR3 DNA reads TGTGCCAGCAGTTTAGGGGCCGAGCAGTACTTC. This translates into CASSLGAEQYF. This chain joins TRBV2 and TRBJ2-5; D possibly corresponds to TRBD1 (5 bases). The assigned J gene may be wrong: the sequence end matches TRBJ2-7 better. CDR3 length: 11 amino acids. Germline lookup yields CDR1 SNHLY and CDR2 FYNNEI.

This rearrangement joins TRBV7-6 to TRBJ2-7, with 7 nucleotides matching TRBD1. This CDR3 has 14 residues. Losses at the gene ends were 5 bases for V and 4 bases for J; bases not matched to a gene: 8. CDR1 SGHVS and CDR2 FNYEAQ come from the germline V gene. This CDR3 reads CASSDGQAAYEQYF. The CDR3 DNA reads TGTGCCAGCAGCGACGGACAGGCCGCGTACGAGCAGTACTTC.